The present entry profiles one T cell receptor (beta chain) with its context. The PCR contained 60 Vbeta and 13 Jbeta primers. Generated by immunoSEQ multiplex PCR, the TCRdb table keeps only in-frame clones and is missing some. Of about 130,000 clones listed, roughly 75% were seen once; the top ten hold roughly 5.7%. The sample originates from a study of cytomegalovirus exposure and HLA in healthy donors. The germline CDR1 and CDR2 sequences are LGHNA and YSLEER. The CDR3 has 16 residues. V shed 1 base and J 4 bases; nucleotides not matched to a gene: 8. Sequenced: PBMCs. This receptor was taken from a man aged 25-40 years in good health and CMV-seronegative. This chain joins TRBV4-3 and TRBJ2-3; 7 bases are shared with TRBD2. The CDR3: CASSQVPTGGADTQYF. The CDR3 nucleotides read TGCGCCAGCAGCCAAGTCCCAACGGGAGGTGCAGATACGCAGTATTTT.